This passage covers 19 T cell receptor beta chains from one sample sequenced in a study of blood T cell repertoires in COVID-19 (dated by TCRdb to 2019 to 2021). The protocol used for the library was the immunoSEQ multiplex PCR assay. This immuneACCESS table, as held by TCRdb, lists in-frame sequences with V and J called but not all clones. Of the missing ones, under half trace to an unresolved V gene in checked studies; the others have no known cause. In all, the sample holds fewer than 150,000 clones, and about 85% of those were seen once. Of the sample, around 13% falls within the top ten clones. Sequenced: peripheral blood. The receptors derive from a human donor in a cohort sampled during active COVID-19.

This rearrangement joins TRBV28 to TRBJ1-5; D is possibly TRBD1 (6 bases). The CDR3 loop spans 15 amino acids. The V end was cut by 5 bases, the J end by 3 bases, with 14 bases between. Germline-derived CDR1 and CDR2 are MDHEN and SYDVKM. The CDR3: CASSIGGYVNQPQHF. DNA for the CDR3: TGTGCCAGCAGTATAGGGGGATATGTCAATCAGCCCCAGCATTTT.

V is TRBV5-1 and J is TRBJ2-7; 7 bases map to TRBD1. Germline V lookup: CDR1 SGHRS, CDR2 YFSETQ. V gave up 3 bases and J gave up 2 bases; unmatched junction bases: 5. This CDR3 contains 14 residues. The CDR3 DNA reads TGCGCCAGCAGCTCCCCGGGACAGCCCTACGAGCAGTACTTC. It specifies CASSSPGQPYEQYF.

V gene TRBV5-4 combines with J gene TRBJ1-6; D remains unclear. Looked up from germline, CDR1 is SGHNT and CDR2 is YYREEE (reference sequence). The V end lost 0 bases, the J end lost 6 bases, and 10 bases lay between the germline ends. The CDR3 contains 15 residues. The CDR3 sequence: CASSLARGGNSPLHF. CDR3 coding DNA: TGTGCCAGCAGCTTGGCCCGGGGTGGTAATTCACCCCTCCACTTT.

This chain uses TRBV6-2 or TRBV6-3 with TRBJ2-3; D is possibly TRBD2 (5 bases). The CDR3 extends over 14 amino acids. Germline values: CDR1 MNHEY, CDR2 SVGEGT. V was cut by 5 bases and J by 5 bases, with 14 bases left in between. CDR3 nucleotide sequence: TGTGCCAGCAGTGGAGCCCGGGGTTTAGATACGCAGTATTTT. This codes for CASSGARGLDTQYF.

This sequence joins TRBV6-5 and TRBJ2-1; 7 positions match TRBD2. The germline V gene encodes CDR1 MNHEY and CDR2 SVGAGI. The CDR3 consists of 15 residues. V shed 6 bases, J shed 3 bases, and the junction held 8 bases outside the gene matches. CDR3 in amino acids: CASRKSGAYYNEQFF. In DNA form, the CDR3 reads TGTGCCAGCAGAAAGAGCGGGGCTTACTACAATGAGCAGTTCTTC.

The chain links TRBV25-1 to TRBJ1-1, with D perhaps TRBD1 (6 bases). Trimming stripped 1 base from V and 4 bases from J, with 13 bases between. This CDR3 spans 15 amino acids. The germline CDR1 and CDR2 sequences are MGHDK and SYGVNS. CDR3 residues: CASSEWGRGGTEAFF. The CDR3 DNA is TGTGCCAGCAGTGAATGGGGTAGGGGGGGCACTGAAGCTTTCTTT.

The count of this clone is one. CDR3 nucleotides: TGTGCCAGCAGGGTTAGACAGGGCCTCATGAACACTGAAGCTTTCTTT. Translating it yields CASRVRQGLMNTEAFF. The gene calls are TRBV2 and TRBJ1-1, with 7 bases matching TRBD1. Germline V lookup: CDR1 SNHLY, CDR2 FYNNEI. The trim removed 6 bases at V and 0 bases at J, leaving 10 bases unmatched. The CDR3 length is 16 residues.

This chain joins TRBV19 and TRBJ2-4, with 8 bases fitting TRBD1. This CDR3 contains 16 residues. Germline loops: CDR1 LNHDA, CDR2 SQIVND (reference sequence). J was trimmed by 1 base and V by 6 bases; bases with no gene match: 8. The DNA of the CDR3 is TGTGCCAGTAGCTTTGGACAGGGAATTGCCAAAAACATTCAGTACTTC. Translating it yields CASSFGQGIAKNIQYF.

The genes are TRBV7-3 and TRBJ2-3, with TRBD1 matching over 7 bases. This CDR3 region has 15 residues. J lost 3 bases, V lost 3 bases, and 6 bases had no gene match. Germline CDR1 and CDR2: SGHTA and FQGTGA. CDR3 amino acids: CASSLTGRATDTQYF. In nucleotides, the CDR3 is TGTGCCAGCAGCTTGACAGGGCGGGCAACAGATACGCAGTATTTT.

This chain links TRBV7-2 with TRBJ1-5; D might be TRBD1 (5 bases). There are 13 residues in the CDR3. V was shortened by 5 bases and J by 7 bases, with 12 bases between the two germline ends. In germline, CDR1 is SGHTA, CDR2 FQGNSA. The CDR3, as DNA: TGTGCCAGCAGCCAGCAGGGAGGACAGCCCCAGCATTTT. It is translated as CASSQQGGQPQHF.

The rearrangement links TRBV4-3 to TRBJ2-6; no clear D. This CDR3 region has 15 residues. V shed 0 bases and J shed 4 bases, with 7 bases lying between them. Germline V gene sequence: CDR1 LGHNA, CDR2 YSLEER. The CDR3 here is CASSQDMRGANVLTF. The DNA of the CDR3 is TGCGCCAGCAGCCAAGATATGAGAGGGGCCAACGTCCTGACTTTC.

The chain recombines TRBV6-6 with TRBJ2-2; D is perhaps TRBD1 (5 bases). CDR3 length: 13 amino acids. V was cut by 2 bases and J by 6 bases, with 7 bases left in between. Germline V gene sequence: CDR1 MNHNY, CDR2 SVGAGI (reference sequence). The CDR3 bases are TGTGCCAGCAGTTACCTAGGGGCCGGGGAGCTGTTTTTT. As protein: CASSYLGAGELFF.

The genes are TRBV27 and TRBJ2-7; D remains unclear. Trimming removed 5 bases from V and 4 bases from J, with 3 bases in between. The germline gives CDR1 MNHEY, CDR2 SMNVEV (reference sequence). CDR3 length equals 10 residues. The CDR3 reads CASSLYEQYF. The CDR3 region has the DNA TGTGCCAGCAGTCTTTACGAGCAGTACTTC.

The chain carries TRBV9 and TRBJ1-1, with D hard to call. Germline-derived CDR1 and CDR2 are SGDLS and YYNGEE. Trimming shortened V by 0 bases and J by 0 bases, and 9 bases separated the two germline ends. This CDR3 region has 15 residues. CDR3 coding DNA: TGTGCCAGCAGCGTAGGGTGGCCCATGAACACTGAAGCTTTCTTT. Residues: CASSVGWPMNTEAFF.

The CDR3 DNA is TGTGCCAGCACCCCCTTAGATGACAGGCCCGACTACGAGCAGTACTTC. It is translated as CASTPLDDRPDYEQYF. The genes are TRBV11-2 and TRBJ2-7; TRBD1 might be the D (6 bases). The CDR3 loop spans 16 amino acids. V lost 7 bases, J lost 3 bases, and 22 bases lay in between. The V gene's germline CDR1 is SGHAT and CDR2 FQNNGV.

V and J are TRBV6-2 or TRBV6-3 and TRBJ2-7; D is perhaps TRBD2 (5 bases). Germline values: CDR1 MNHEY, CDR2 SVGEGT. The CDR3 has 11 amino acids. Trimming shortened V by 6 bases and J by 7 bases, and 10 bases separated the two germline ends. DNA for the CDR3: TGTGCCAGCAGCCTACCGGGGGAGCAGTACTTC. It yields the protein CASSLPGEQYF.

The chain uses TRBV6-2 or TRBV6-3 and TRBJ1-2; no definite D call. Trimming removed 4 bases from V and 4 bases from J, with 13 bases in between. Germline CDR1 is MNHEY and CDR2 is SVGEGT. This CDR3 contains 14 residues. CDR3: CASSSLRDGYGYTF. CDR3 bases: TGTGCCAGCAGTTCCCTCCGGGATGGCTATGGCTACACCTTC.

The count of this clone is one. V is TRBV12-5 and J is TRBJ1-1, with D possibly TRBD1 on 5 matching bases. Germline values: CDR1 LGHNT, CDR2 FRNRAP. The germline V and J ends were trimmed by 0 bases and 5 bases, with 13 bases remaining between them. The CDR3 loop spans 15 amino acids. CDR3 residues: CASGLVLGGGTEAFF. In DNA form, the CDR3 reads TGTGCTAGTGGTTTGGTACTGGGGGGAGGTACTGAAGCTTTCTTT.

This clone was observed a handful of times. This sequence joins TRBV14 and TRBJ1-5, with 8 positions matching TRBD1. CDR1 and CDR2 from the germline V gene are SGHDN and FVKESK. The length of the CDR3 is 16 residues. The junction had 7 bases not matched to a gene; V was cut back by 5 bases and J by 1 base. For the CDR3, the DNA is TGTGCCAGCAGCTGGATCAGGGGGCAGAGCAATCAGCCCCAGCATTTT. Protein product: CASSWIRGQSNQPQHF. Supplemented by reference TRBV14 and TRBJ1-5, the full variable domain reads EAGVTQFPSHSVIEKGQTVTLRCDPISGHDNLYWYRRVMGKEIKFLLHFVKESKQDESGMPNNRFLAERTGGTYSTLKVQPAELEDSGVYFCASSWIRGQSNQPQHFGDGTRLSIL.